What follows are 17 T cell receptor beta chains derived from one specimen sequenced in a study of identical twins. TCRdb analysed the 5' RACE reads with MiXCR anew, one entry per CDR3 protein. The data show roughly 1.6 million distinct CDR3 sequences, around 33% seen once. Sequenced material: cord blood. The receptor source for this set is a newborn girl in good health.

V is TRBV21-1 and J is TRBJ1-5. TRBV21-1 is a listed pseudogene. The CDR3 has 13 residues. CDR3 nucleotides: TGTGCCAGCGTGGGCCGGCGCAATCAGCCCCAGCATTTT. This encodes CASVGRRNQPQHF.

With regard to this clonotype: It may be a read error: a sequence one base away is much more abundant. The chain joins TRBV4-2 to TRBJ2-3, with TRBD2 identical over 8 bases. CDR1 and CDR2 from the germline V gene are LGHNA and YNFKEQ. The ends lost 4 bases at V and 2 bases at J; junction bases unmatched: 5. CDR3 length equals 15 residues. CDR3 nucleotides: TGTGCCAGCAGCCGACCACTAGCGGACACAGATACGCAGTATTTT. Amino acids: CASSRPLADTDTQYF.

This clonotype was observed a few times. The chain joins TRBV12-3 or TRBV12-4 to TRBJ2-1, with 9 bases matching TRBD2. The CDR3 loop spans 16 amino acids. V shed 10 bases, J shed 9 bases, and the junction held 19 bases outside the gene matches. This CDR3 is CAKSGGPIGDPIEQFF. The CDR3 nucleotides read TGTGCCAAAAGCGGGGGGCCAATCGGGGATCCCATTGAGCAGTTCTTC.

This clonotype was counted a few times. The chain carries TRBV6-2 or TRBV6-3 and TRBJ2-5; no reliable D call. Germline assignment: CDR1 MNHEY and CDR2 SVGEGT. With 0 bases removed from V and 2 bases from J, the gap between germline ends came to 13 bases. The CDR3 has 16 amino acids. The CDR3 sequence is CASSYSRTAPQETQYF. The CDR3 DNA reads as TGTGCCAGCAGTTACTCCCGGACCGCACCGCAAGAGACCCAGTACTTC.

As regards this clonotype: Germline is not matched at one junction end, which may reflect a read error. The rearrangement joins TRBV20-1 to TRBJ2-5; 8 positions agree with TRBD2. Germline loops: CDR1 DFQATT, CDR2 SNEGSKA (reference sequence). The CDR3 runs 15 residues. The CDR3 reads CSARELAGLQKTQYF. The CDR3 coding sequence is TGCAGTGCTAGAGAGCTAGCGGGCCTCCAAAAGACCCAGTACTTC.

V is TRBV27 and J is TRBJ2-1; D gene ambiguous. The V gene's germline CDR1 is MNHEY and CDR2 SMNVEV (reference sequence). This CDR3 has 15 amino acids. Trimming took off 2 bases at V and 0 bases at J, with 8 bases between the two ends. This CDR3 reads CASSLGSPSYNEQFF. The CDR3 region has the DNA TGTGCCAGCAGTTTAGGGTCGCCCTCCTACAATGAGCAGTTCTTC.

The chain joins TRBV4-1 to TRBJ2-3; D unresolved. This CDR3 region has 15 residues. V was clipped by 0 bases and J by 2 bases, with 9 bases between them. Germline CDR1 reads MGHRA; CDR2 reads YSYEKL. The CDR3: CASSQDFAPTDTQYF. CDR3 nucleotides: TGCGCCAGCAGCCAAGATTTCGCTCCCACAGATACGCAGTATTTT.

This chain links TRBV5-6 with TRBJ2-4, with D possibly TRBD1 on 5 matching bases. The J call is uncertain, as TRBJ2-7 better fits the DNA end. Germline lookup yields CDR1 SGHDT and CDR2 YYEEEE. The CDR3 covers 17 residues. Written as DNA, the CDR3 is TGTGCCAGCAGCTTCGACATGGGGCACGGAAACTCCTACGAGCAGTACTTC. It specifies CASSFDMGHGNSYEQYF.

This chain uses TRBV7-2 with TRBJ2-1; TRBD2 matches 10 bases. J gave up 11 bases and V 2 bases, and 9 bases lay outside the gene matches. Germline V gene lookup returns CDR1 SGHTA and CDR2 FQGNSA. This CDR3 contains 15 residues. The CDR3 nucleotides read TGTGCCAGCAGCTTATACGGGACTAGCGCCCCTCAGCAGTTCTTC. Its protein product is CASSLYGTSAPQQFF.

This clonotype has more than one count but fewer than ten. The chain joins TRBV10-3 to TRBJ2-3; possibly TRBD1 for D (5 bases). CDR1 and CDR2 from the germline V gene are ENHRY and SYGVKD. The germline V and J ends were trimmed by 5 bases and 1 base, with 22 bases remaining between them. This CDR3 contains 18 residues. The CDR3 sequence is CAISRPPGRFSGTDTQYF. The CDR3 DNA is TGTGCCATCAGTCGACCCCCAGGGCGGTTCTCGGGCACAGATACGCAGTATTTT.

Comment on this clonotype: A much larger clone differs from this one at a single base, so this may be a read error. The chain recombines TRBV20-1 with TRBJ2-5; no definite D call. The CDR3 length is 13 residues. Trimming removed 5 bases at V and 0 bases at J, with 10 bases between. Germline V gene data show CDR1 as DFQATT and CDR2 as SNEGSKA (reference sequence). CDR3 residues: CSAVQTHQETQYF. CDR3 DNA: TGCAGTGCTGTACAGACCCACCAAGAGACCCAGTACTTC.

This rearrangement joins TRBV29-1 to TRBJ1-2, with D uncertain. This CDR3 region has 12 residues. Trimming pared 4 bases from V and 4 bases from J, leaving 10 bases between. Germline-derived CDR1 and CDR2 are SQVTM and ANQGSEA. Here the CDR3 DNA reads TGCAGCGTTGGGGAGGGTATCTATGGCTACACCTTC. Translation gives CSVGEGIYGYTF.

The sample holds a few counts of this clonotype. The V call is TRBV4-2, the J call TRBJ2-6, with 9 bases fitting TRBD2. The V gene's germline CDR1 is LGHNA and CDR2 YNFKEQ. The trim removed 0 bases at V and 0 bases at J, leaving 0 bases unmatched. There are 17 residues in the CDR3. DNA of the CDR3: TGTGCCAGCAGCCAAGAACTAGCGGGCTCTGGGGCCAACGTCCTGACTTTC. Its translation: CASSQELAGSGANVLTF.

This rearrangement joins TRBV14 to TRBJ2-1, with a tentative D call TRBD1 (7 bases). From germline, CDR1 is SGHDN and CDR2 FVKESK. The CDR3 runs to 14 residues. Between the trimmed V and J ends, which lost 2 bases and 6 bases, there was a span of 11 bases. CDR3 DNA: TGTGCCAGCAGCCAATGGCAGGGGGGCAATGAGCAGTTCTTC. Protein sequence: CASSQWQGGNEQFF. The entire variable domain, with the rest obtained from reference TRBV14 and TRBJ2-1, is as follows: EAGVTQFPSHSVIEKGQTVTLRCDPISGHDNLYWYRRVMGKEIKFLLHFVKESKQDESGMPNNRFLAERTGGTYSTLKVQPAELEDSGVYFCASSQWQGGNEQFFGPGTRLTVL.

This clonotype was seen repeatedly, ten times or more. This chain connects TRBV28 to TRBJ2-7; TRBD2 matches at 10 bases. Germline CDR1 reads MDHEN; CDR2 reads SYDVKM. The CDR3 has 15 residues. The trim removed 2 bases at V and 4 bases at J, leaving 5 bases unmatched. In DNA form, the CDR3 reads TGTGCCAGCAGTTTAATAGCGGGAGGTCGGTACGAGCAGTACTTC. It codes for CASSLIAGGRYEQYF.

This clonotype was counted between two and nine times. The chain joins TRBV4-2 to TRBJ2-1, with 12 bases that match TRBD2. Trimming cost V 0 bases and J 7 bases; bases outside gene matches: 4. From germline, CDR1 is LGHNA and CDR2 YNFKEQ. CDR3 length: 16 amino acids. In DNA, the CDR3 is TGTGCCAGCAGCCAAGAGGCTAGCGGGAGGGGTAATGAGCAGTTCTTC. The encoded protein is CASSQEASGRGNEQFF.

The gene calls are TRBV25-1 and TRBJ1-1; D is perhaps TRBD1 (5 bases). Germline V CDR1 and CDR2: MGHDK, SYGVNS. CDR3 length: 15 residues. Trimming cost V 4 bases and J 0 bases, with 12 bases left between them. In DNA form, the CDR3 reads TGTGCCAGCAGTGCGGGGCGGTCCATGAACACTGAAGCTTTCTTT. Translating gives CASSAGRSMNTEAFF.